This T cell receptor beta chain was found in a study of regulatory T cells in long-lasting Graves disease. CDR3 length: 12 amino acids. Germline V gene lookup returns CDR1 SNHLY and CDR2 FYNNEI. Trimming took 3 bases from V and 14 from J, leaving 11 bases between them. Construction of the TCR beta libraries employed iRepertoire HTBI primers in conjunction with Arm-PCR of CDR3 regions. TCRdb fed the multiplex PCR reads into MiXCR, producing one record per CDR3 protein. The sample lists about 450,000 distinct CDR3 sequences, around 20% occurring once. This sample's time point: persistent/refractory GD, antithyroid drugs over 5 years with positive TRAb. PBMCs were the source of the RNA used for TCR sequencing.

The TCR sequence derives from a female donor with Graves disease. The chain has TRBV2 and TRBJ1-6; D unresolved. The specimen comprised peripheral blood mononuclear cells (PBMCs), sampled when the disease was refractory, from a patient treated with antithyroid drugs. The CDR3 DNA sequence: TGTGCCAGCAGTGAGAGGTCCCTCACCCTCCACTTT. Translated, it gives CASSERSLTLHF.